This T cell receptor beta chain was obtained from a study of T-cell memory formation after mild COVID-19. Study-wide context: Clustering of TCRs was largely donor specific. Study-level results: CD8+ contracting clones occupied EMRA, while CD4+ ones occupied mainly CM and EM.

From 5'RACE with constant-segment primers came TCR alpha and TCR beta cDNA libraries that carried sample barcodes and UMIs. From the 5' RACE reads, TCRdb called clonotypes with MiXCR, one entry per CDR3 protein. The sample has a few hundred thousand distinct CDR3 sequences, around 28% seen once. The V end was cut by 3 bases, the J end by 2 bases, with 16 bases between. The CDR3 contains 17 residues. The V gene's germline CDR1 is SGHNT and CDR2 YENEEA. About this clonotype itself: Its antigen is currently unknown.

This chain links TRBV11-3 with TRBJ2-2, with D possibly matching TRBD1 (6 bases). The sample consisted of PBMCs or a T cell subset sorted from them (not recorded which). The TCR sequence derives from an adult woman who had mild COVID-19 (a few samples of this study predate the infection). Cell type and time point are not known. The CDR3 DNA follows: TGTGCCAGCAGCTTGAGTCTTGGGACACTAAACACCGGGGAGCTGTTTTTT. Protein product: CASSLSLGTLNTGELFF.